This TCR beta chain was profiled in a study of T cell responses to AZD1222 COVID-19 vaccine. Clones were sequenced by immunoSEQ multiplex PCR, and TCRdb holds only the in-frame ones, with some missing. The sample yields more than 100,000 clones, over 75% seen once. A word on this clone: The antigen remains unidentified.

General study findings and limits: Donors, mostly white British, included more females; clonal diversity was possibly underestimated.

This TCR was sampled from an adult in good health. This specimen consisted of peripheral blood, obtained on day 0 of AZD1222 vaccination.

CDR3 in DNA: TGTGCCAGCAGCTTAGAGGGCGCCCTCCACTTT. It translates to CASSLEGALHF. The V and J genes are TRBV7-6 and TRBJ1-6, with unresolved D. Germline V gene sequence: CDR1 SGHVS, CDR2 FNYEAQ. The CDR3 has 11 residues. Trimming removed 1 base from V and 14 bases from J, with 6 bases in between.